This entry describes one TCR beta chain. Its specific antigen is unknown. Base qualities were left out, and no much larger clone turns up one base away. The method behind the library was PCR. Sequencing relied on an Illumina HiSeq 2500. TCR library preparation used molecular barcoding, with unique molecular identifiers applied to normalize quantification of the TCRbeta repertoire. The public reads were reanalyzed by TCRdb: fastp trimming at Q25, MiXCR alignment, in-frame beta chains only. Rows are unified per CDR3 protein, each entry keeping the most common DNA and genes. Present in this sample are hundreds of thousands of distinct CDR3 sequences, roughly 15% of which were seen just once. Approximately 1% of the sample goes to the ten largest clones. The CDR3 goes from the cysteine to the phenylalanine over 14 residues. The CDR3 DNA has 42 bases and is translated from base 1. V is cut by 0 bases and J by 4 bases, and the space between the germline ends is 12 bases. The germline V gene (reference sequence) sets CDR1 to DFQATT and CDR2 to SNEGSKA.

These data come from a study of T-cell reconstitution after alpha-beta-depleted transplantation in children (dated by TCRdb to about 2016). Regarding the study in general: T-cell immune reconstitution after TCRalphabeta/CD19-depleted allogeneic hematopoietic cell transplantation in children was quantitatively tracked in the study by means of TCR repertoire profiling.

This specimen consisted of PBMCs from the stem cell graft donor, obtained from the stem cell graft. This chain is built from TRBV20-1 and TRBJ1-2; TRBD1 is perhaps the D gene, given 6 matching bases. The receptor was derived from a human donor who donated a stem cell graft to a child with acute myeloid leukemia. The CDR3 in this case is CSARDLGQTYGYTF. The bases read TGCAGTGCTAGAGATCTAGGACAGACCTATGGCTACACCTTC.